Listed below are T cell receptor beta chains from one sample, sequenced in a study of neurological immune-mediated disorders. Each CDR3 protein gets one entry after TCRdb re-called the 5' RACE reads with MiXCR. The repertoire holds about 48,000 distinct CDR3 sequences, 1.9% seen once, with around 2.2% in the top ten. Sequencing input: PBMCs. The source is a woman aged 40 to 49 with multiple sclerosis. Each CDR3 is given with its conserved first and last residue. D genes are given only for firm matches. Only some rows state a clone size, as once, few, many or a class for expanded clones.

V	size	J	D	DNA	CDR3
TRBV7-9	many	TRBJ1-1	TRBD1	TGTGCCAGCAGCTTAGGGGACAGGGGCTTGTCGTTAGGCACTGAAGCTTTCTTT	CASSLGDRGLSLGTEAFF
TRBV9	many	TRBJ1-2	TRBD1	TGTGCCAGCAGCGTCTCATTGGAGGGGGCGGACTATGGCTACACCTTC	CASSVSLEGADYGYTF
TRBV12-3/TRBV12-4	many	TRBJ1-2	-	TGTGCCAGCATTGATAACGCCGGGGGGGATGGCTACACCTTC	CASIDNAGGDGYTF
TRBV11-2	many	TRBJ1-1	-	TGTGCCAGCAGCCATGGGAACACTGAAGCTTTCTTT	CASSHGNTEAFF
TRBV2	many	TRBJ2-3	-	TGTGCCAGCAGTCTTCGGACCCGCCTTGATACGCAGTATTTT	CASSLRTRLDTQYF
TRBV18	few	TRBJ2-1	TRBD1	TGTGCCAGCTCACTCTATCAGGGGGCCTACAATGAGCAGTTCTTC	CASSLYQGAYNEQFF
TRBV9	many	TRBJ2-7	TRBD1	TGTGCCAGCAGCGCACAGGGGTCGAGGAACGAGCAGTACTTC	CASSAQGSRNEQYF
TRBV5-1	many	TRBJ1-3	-	TGCGCCAGCAGCTTGATAAACAGTAACTCTGGAAACACCATATATTTT	CASSLINSNSGNTIYF
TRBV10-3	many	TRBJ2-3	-	TGTGCCATCAGTGAGAGAGTTCCCACAGATACGCAGTATTTT	CAISERVPTDTQYF
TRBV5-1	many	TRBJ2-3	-	TGCGCCAGCAGCTTGACCCAGATCACAGATACGCAGTATTTT	CASSLTQITDTQYF
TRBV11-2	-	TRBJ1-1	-	TGTGCCAGCAGCCGAAGGCAAAGGGTTGCTTTCTTT	CASSRRQRVAFF
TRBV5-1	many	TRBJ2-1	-	TGCGCCAGCAGCTTGGACCTGGCTTCCGTCTACAATGAGCAGTTCTTC	CASSLDLASVYNEQFF
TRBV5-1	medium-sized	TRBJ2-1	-	TGCGCCAGCAGCTTGACCGGGACGTACAATGAGCAGTTCTTC	CASSLTGTYNEQFF
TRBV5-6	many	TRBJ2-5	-	TGTGCCAGCAGCAACTCACAAGAGACCCAGTACTTC	CASSNSQETQYF
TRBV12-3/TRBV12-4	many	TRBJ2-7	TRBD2	TGTGCCAGCAGTTTAAGCGGGAACTCCTACGAGCAGTACTTC	CASSLSGNSYEQYF
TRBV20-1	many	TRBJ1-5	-	TGCAGTGCTATGGGCGTTCATAGCAATCAGCCCCAGCATTTT	CSAMGVHSNQPQHF
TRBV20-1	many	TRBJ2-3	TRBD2	TGCAGTGTGCGGCGGGGGGCTCTAGATACGCAGTATTTT	CSVRRGALDTQYF
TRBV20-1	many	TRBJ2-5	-	TGCAGTGCTAGCCGAGTGAACACCCAAGAGACCCAGTACTTC	CSASRVNTQETQYF
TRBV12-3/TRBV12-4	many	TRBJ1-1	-	TGTGCCAGCAGCATAAAGTTTGGGGATACTGAAGCTTTCTTT	CASSIKFGDTEAFF
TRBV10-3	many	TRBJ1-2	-	TGTGCCATCAGTCCAAGGGGGGGAGACAAGCAGGGCTACACCTTC	CAISPRGGDKQGYTF
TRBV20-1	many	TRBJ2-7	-	TGCAGTGCTAGAGAATTCGGGGAAGGGAAACCGGGGGAGCAGTACTTC	CSAREFGEGKPGEQYF
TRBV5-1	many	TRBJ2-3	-	TGCGCCAGCAGCCTCGGTCATAGCACAGATACGCAGTATTTT	CASSLGHSTDTQYF
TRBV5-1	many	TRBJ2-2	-	TGCGCCAGCAGCTTGCAGCTGACTAACACCGGGGAGCTGTTTTTT	CASSLQLTNTGELFF
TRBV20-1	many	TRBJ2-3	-	TGCAGTGCTAGGTACACAGATACGCAGTATTTT	CSARYTDTQYF
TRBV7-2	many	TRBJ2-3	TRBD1	TGTGCCAGCAGCTTATCCGGACAGGTCACAGATACGCAGTATTTT	CASSLSGQVTDTQYF
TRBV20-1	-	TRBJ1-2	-	TGCAGTGCTAGAGATCAGGTCTCCTATGGCTACACCTTC	CSARDQVSYGYTF
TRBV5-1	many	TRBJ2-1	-	TGCGCCAGCAGCTTAGAGAATCGTGACAATGAGCAGTTCTTC	CASSLENRDNEQFF
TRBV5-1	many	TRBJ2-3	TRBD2	TGCGCCAGCCAGCGGGGGGGTAGCACAGATACGCAGTATTTT	CASQRGGSTDTQYF
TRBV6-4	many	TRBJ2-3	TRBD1	TGTGCCAGCAGTGACTCGGCGCAGGGGGCAACGGCAGATACGCAGTATTTT	CASSDSAQGATADTQYF
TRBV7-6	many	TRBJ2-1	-	TGTGCCAGCAGCGCCGGGGGCGCCCGGAATGAGCAGTTCTTC	CASSAGGARNEQFF
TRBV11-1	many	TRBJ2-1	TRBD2	TGTGCCAGCTGCCAGCTCGCGGGGGGGACGGATGAGCAGTTCTTC	CASCQLAGGTDEQFF
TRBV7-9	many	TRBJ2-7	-	TGTGCCAGCAGCAGGGGGCGGGGGGTGTACGAGCAGTACTTC	CASSRGRGVYEQYF
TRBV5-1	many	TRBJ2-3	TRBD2	TGCGCCAGCAGCTTGGACGCGGGGGGGCCCGCAGATACGCAGTATTTT	CASSLDAGGPADTQYF
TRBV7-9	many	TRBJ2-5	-	TGTGCCAGCAGCGCCGCAGGGGGGTACCAAGAGACCCAGTACTTC	CASSAAGGYQETQYF
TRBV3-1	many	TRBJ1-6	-	TGTGCCAGCAGCCAGGGGGCTAGGTCACCCCTCCACTTT	CASSQGARSPLHF
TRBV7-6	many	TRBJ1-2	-	TGTGCCAGCAGCTTACGTAGGGACTATGGCTACACCTTC	CASSLRRDYGYTF
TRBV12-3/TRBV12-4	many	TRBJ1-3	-	TGTGCCAGCACCAAATCCGAGGGCAGCACCATATATTTT	CASTKSEGSTIYF
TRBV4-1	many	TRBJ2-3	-	TGCGCCAGCAGCCAAGAGATTCGGGGTGGGGATACGCAGTATTTT	CASSQEIRGGDTQYF
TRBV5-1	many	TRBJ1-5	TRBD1	TGCGCCAGCAGCTTGGGACAGGGGCGCAATCAGCCCCAGCATTTT	CASSLGQGRNQPQHF
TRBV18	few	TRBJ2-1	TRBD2	TGTGCCAGCTCACCACAGCGGGAGAATGAGCAGTTCTTC	CASSPQRENEQFF
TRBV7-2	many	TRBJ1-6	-	TGTGCCAGCAGCTTAGACACCGGACATTCACCCCTCCACTTT	CASSLDTGHSPLHF
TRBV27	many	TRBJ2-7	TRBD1	TGTGCCAGCAGTTTAAGTGGACAGGGTTTCTACGAGCAGTACTTC	CASSLSGQGFYEQYF
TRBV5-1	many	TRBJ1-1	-	TGCGCCAGCAGCTTCCGGGCCCCCTTAGTGGATACTGAAGCTTTCTTT	CASSFRAPLVDTEAFF
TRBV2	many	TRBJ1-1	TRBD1	TGTGCCAGCAGGAGCAGGACAGGGGGCAACACTGAAGCTTTCTTT	CASRSRTGGNTEAFF
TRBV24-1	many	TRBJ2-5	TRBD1	TGTGCCACCAGTGACCCCCGCCGGGACAGGGGATATGAGACCCAGTACTTC	CATSDPRRDRGYETQYF
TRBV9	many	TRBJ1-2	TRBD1	TGTGCCAGCAGCGGGTCGAAAGGGGACAGCCCTCCGGATGGCTACACCTTC	CASSGSKGDSPPDGYTF
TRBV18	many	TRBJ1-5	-	TGTGCCAGCTCCCCGGATGGGGGAAATCAGCCCCAGCATTTT	CASSPDGGNQPQHF
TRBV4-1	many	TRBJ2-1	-	TGCGCCAGCAGCCAACAGCAGAGGCAGTTCTTC	CASSQQQRQFF
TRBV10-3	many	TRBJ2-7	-	TGTGCCATCAGTGACCGCTCGGGGACTCTCTCCTACGAGCAGTACTTC	CAISDRSGTLSYEQYF
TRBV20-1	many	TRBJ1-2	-	TGCAGTGCTAGGAAGGGAGGGGGAGGCTACACCTTC	CSARKGGGGYTF